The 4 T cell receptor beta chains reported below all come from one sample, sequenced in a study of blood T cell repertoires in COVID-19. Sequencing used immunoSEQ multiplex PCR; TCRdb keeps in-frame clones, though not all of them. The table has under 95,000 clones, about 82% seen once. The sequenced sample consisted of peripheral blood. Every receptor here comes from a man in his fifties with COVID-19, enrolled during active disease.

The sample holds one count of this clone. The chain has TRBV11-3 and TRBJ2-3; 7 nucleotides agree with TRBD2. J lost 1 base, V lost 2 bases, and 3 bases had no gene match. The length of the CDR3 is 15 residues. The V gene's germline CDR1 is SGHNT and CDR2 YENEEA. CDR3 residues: CASSLWGGGTDTQYF. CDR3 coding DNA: TGTGCCAGCAGCTTATGGGGGGGAGGCACAGATACGCAGTATTTT.

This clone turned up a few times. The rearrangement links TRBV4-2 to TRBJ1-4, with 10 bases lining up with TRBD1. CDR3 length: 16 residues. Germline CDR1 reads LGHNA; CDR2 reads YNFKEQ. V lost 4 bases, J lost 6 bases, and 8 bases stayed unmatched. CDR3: CASSRVTGTGDEKLFF. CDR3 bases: TGTGCCAGCAGCCGAGTTACCGGGACAGGGGATGAAAAACTGTTTTTT.

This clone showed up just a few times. DNA for the CDR3: TGTGCCAGCAGCCAAGGACAGCACACCGGGGAGCTGTTTTTT. Translating gives CASSQGQHTGELFF. The chain recombines TRBV3-1 (or the pseudogene TRBV3-2) with TRBJ2-2, with D possibly matching TRBD1 (5 bases). CDR3 length equals 14 residues. V was clipped by 1 base and J by 3 bases, with 6 bases between them. Germline CDR1 reads LGHDT; CDR2 reads YNNKEL (reference sequence).

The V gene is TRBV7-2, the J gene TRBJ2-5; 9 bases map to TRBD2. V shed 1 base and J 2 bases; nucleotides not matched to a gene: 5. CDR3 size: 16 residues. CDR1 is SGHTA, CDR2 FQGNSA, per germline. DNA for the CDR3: TGTGCCAGCAGCTTAGAGGTGACTAGCGGTCAAGAGACCCAGTACTTC. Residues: CASSLEVTSGQETQYF.